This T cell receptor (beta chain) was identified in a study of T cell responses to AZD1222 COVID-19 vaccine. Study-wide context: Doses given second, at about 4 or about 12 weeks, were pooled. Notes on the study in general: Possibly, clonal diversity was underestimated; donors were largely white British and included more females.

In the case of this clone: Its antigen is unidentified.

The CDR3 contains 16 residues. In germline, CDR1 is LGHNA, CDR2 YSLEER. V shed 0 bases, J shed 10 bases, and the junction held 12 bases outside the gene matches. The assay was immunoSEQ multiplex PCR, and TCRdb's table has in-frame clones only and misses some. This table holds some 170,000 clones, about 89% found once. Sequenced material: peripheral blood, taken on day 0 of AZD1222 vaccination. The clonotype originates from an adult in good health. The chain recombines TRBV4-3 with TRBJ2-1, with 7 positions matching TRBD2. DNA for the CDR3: TGCGCCAGCAGCCAAGATGTCGGGAGGCCCCTTGGGGAGCAGTTCTTC. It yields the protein CASSQDVGRPLGEQFF.